A single sample is the source of the 13 T cell receptor beta chains below, sequenced in a study of shared clonotypes between healthy human individuals. The assay was immunoSEQ multiplex PCR, and TCRdb's table has in-frame clones only and misses some. Of some 2.1 million clones listed, roughly 96% were seen once; the top ten hold 0.1% to 0.15%. Sequencing was carried out using naive CD4+ T cells sorted from blood. Subset indicated: CD45RA+ positively selected. These receptors were collected from a young man in good health.

This clone was detected only once. The V call is TRBV6-1, the J call TRBJ2-7; possible D gene TRBD2, 7 bases. Deletions cut 10 bases from V and 4 bases from J, with 23 bases between. CDR3 length: 15 residues. The V gene's germline CDR1 is MNHNS and CDR2 SASEGT. The CDR3 loop reads CATVRWRGLIYEQYF. The CDR3 DNA sequence: TGTGCCACCGTCCGGTGGCGGGGGCTTATTTACGAGCAGTACTTC.

The V and J genes are TRBV15 and TRBJ2-1; D call uncertain. V lost 0 bases to trimming and J lost 8 bases, with 11 bases between them. CDR1 and CDR2 from the germline V gene are LNHNV and YYDKDF (reference sequence). The CDR3 spans 14 residues. The DNA for the CDR3 is TGTGCCACCAGCAGAGATCTGCTGGGCGATGAGCAGTTCTTC. Protein sequence: CATSRDLLGDEQFF.

The chain combines TRBV19 with TRBJ2-1; a possible D gene is TRBD2 (6 bases). CDR3 length equals 16 residues. CDR1 and CDR2 (germline): LNHDA, SQIVND (reference sequence). V lost 5 bases and J 4 bases, leaving 18 bases between the germline ends. CDR3 in amino acids: CASSPLSGQGYNEQFF. DNA for the CDR3: TGTGCCAGTAGTCCCTTAAGCGGGCAGGGATACAATGAGCAGTTCTTC.

The chain has TRBV29-1 and TRBJ1-1; D is perhaps TRBD1 (6 bases). Germline loops: CDR1 SQVTM, CDR2 ANQGSEA. V lost 7 bases, J lost 4 bases, and 13 bases lay in between. The CDR3 is made up of 12 amino acids. The CDR3 nucleotides are TGCAGCGGAGGGGGGAGGGGCACTGAAGCTTTCTTT. Protein product: CSGGGRGTEAFF.

This chain links TRBV10-1 with TRBJ2-5; 7 bases are a match to TRBD2. CDR3 size: 14 residues. Unmatched junction bases numbered 0, after V lost 0 bases and J lost 2 bases. Germline CDR1 reads WNHNN; CDR2 reads SYGVQD (reference sequence). The CDR3 reads CASSESSGQETQYF. CDR3 bases: TGCGCCAGCAGTGAGTCTAGCGGGCAAGAGACCCAGTACTTC.

The chain couples TRBV5-6 to TRBJ2-7; the D gene could be TRBD1 or TRBD2 (5 bases each). Germline CDR1 SGHDT, CDR2 YYEEEE. V was clipped by 1 base and J by 5 bases, with 16 bases between them. The length of the CDR3 is 15 residues. Written as DNA, the CDR3 is TGTGCCAGCAGCTTGCTCCAGGGAGATTCCCACGAGCAGTACTTC. This sequence encodes CASSLLQGDSHEQYF.

In DNA form, the CDR3 reads TGCGCCAGCAGCCAAGATGAGAGGCAGGGGTGGTCGATGGATACGCAGTATTTT. Its translation is CASSQDERQGWSMDTQYF. The V and J genes are TRBV4-1 and TRBJ2-3; a weak D match, TRBD1 (6 bases). Germline values: CDR1 MGHRA, CDR2 YSYEKL. The CDR3 contains 18 residues. V gave up 0 bases and J gave up 6 bases, with 22 bases separating them.

Worth noting for this clone: The same CDR3 also results from other DNA sequences found in this sample. The chain links TRBV5-4 to TRBJ2-5, with no clear D. Germline values: CDR1 SGHNT, CDR2 YYREEE (reference sequence). CDR3 length equals 12 residues. With 2 bases removed from V and 1 base from J, the gap between germline ends came to 3 bases. The CDR3 DNA sequence: TGTGCCAGCAGCTTCCCCCAAGAGACCCAGTACTTC. Amino acid sequence: CASSFPQETQYF.

The chain is built from TRBV30 and TRBJ1-5; D call uncertain. Per the germline V gene, CDR1 is GTSNPN and CDR2 is SVGIG (reference sequence). This CDR3 has 10 amino acids. CDR3 in DNA: TGTGGGGCTATTAGTCAGCCCCAGCATTTT. Encoded protein: CGAISQPQHF.

The chain links TRBV5-1 to TRBJ1-1, with unresolved D. The CDR3 covers 16 residues. Germline V gene sequence: CDR1 SGHRS, CDR2 YFSETQ. The V end lost 0 bases, the J end lost 2 bases, and 14 bases lay between the germline ends. The CDR3 DNA follows: TGCGCCAGCAGCTTGGCCTCGGAAATCAGAAACACTGAAGCTTTCTTT. Translation gives CASSLASEIRNTEAFF.

The chain joins TRBV10-3 to TRBJ2-7, with D perhaps matching TRBD1 or TRBD2 (5 bases each). V lost 11 bases and J lost 1, with 27 bases in between. Germline CDR1 reads ENHRY; CDR2 reads SYGVKD. The CDR3 runs to 17 residues. The CDR3 region has the DNA TGTGCCTCCCAACGGGGCGTGGCGGACGAGAGTTCCTACGAGCAGTACTTC. Residues: CASQRGVADESSYEQYF.

The chain couples TRBV6-5 to TRBJ1-2, with D possibly being TRBD1 (5 bases). The CDR3 contains 13 residues. Germline V lookup: CDR1 MNHEY, CDR2 SVGAGI. V gave up 5 bases and J gave up 2 bases, with 9 bases separating them. The chain's CDR3 is CASSEQENYGYTF. The CDR3, as DNA: TGTGCCAGCAGTGAACAGGAGAACTATGGCTACACCTTC.

The chain has TRBV6-4 and TRBJ2-3; D may correspond to TRBD1 or TRBD2 (5 bases each). The CDR3 spans 17 residues. The germline gives CDR1 MRHNA, CDR2 SNTAGT. With 4 bases removed from V and 3 bases from J, the gap between germline ends came to 20 bases. CDR3 coding DNA: TGTGCCAGCAGTGCAGACGGGGCGTTAGAAGGAACAGATACGCAGTATTTT. The encoded protein is CASSADGALEGTDTQYF.